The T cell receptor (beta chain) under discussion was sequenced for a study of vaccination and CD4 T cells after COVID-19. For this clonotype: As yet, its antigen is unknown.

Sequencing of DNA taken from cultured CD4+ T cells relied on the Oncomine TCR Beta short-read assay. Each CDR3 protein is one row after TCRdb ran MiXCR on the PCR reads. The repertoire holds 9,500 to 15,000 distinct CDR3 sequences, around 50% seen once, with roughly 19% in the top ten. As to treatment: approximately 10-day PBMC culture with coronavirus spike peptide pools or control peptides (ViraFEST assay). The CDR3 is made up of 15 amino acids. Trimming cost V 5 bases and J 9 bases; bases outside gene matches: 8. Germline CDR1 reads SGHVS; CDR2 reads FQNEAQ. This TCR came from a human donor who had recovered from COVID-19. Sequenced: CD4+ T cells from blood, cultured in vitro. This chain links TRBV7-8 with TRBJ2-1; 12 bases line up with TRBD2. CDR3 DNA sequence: TGTGCCAGCAGCCCTAGCGGGAGGGCCCGCGGTGAGCAGTTCTTC. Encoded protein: CASSPSGRARGEQFF.